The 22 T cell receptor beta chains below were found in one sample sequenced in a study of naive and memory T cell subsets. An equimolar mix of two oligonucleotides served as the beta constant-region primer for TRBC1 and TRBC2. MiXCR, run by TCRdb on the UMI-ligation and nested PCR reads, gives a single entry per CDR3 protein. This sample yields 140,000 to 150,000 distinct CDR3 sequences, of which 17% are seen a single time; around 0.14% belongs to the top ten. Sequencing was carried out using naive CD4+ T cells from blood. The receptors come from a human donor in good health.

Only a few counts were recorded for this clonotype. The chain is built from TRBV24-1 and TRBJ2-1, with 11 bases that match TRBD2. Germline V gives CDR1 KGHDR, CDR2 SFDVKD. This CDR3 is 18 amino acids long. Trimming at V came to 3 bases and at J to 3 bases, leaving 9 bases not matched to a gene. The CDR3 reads CATSDRLAGGPFYNEQFF. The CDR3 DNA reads TGTGCCACCAGTGATCGGCTAGCGGGAGGACCATTCTACAATGAGCAGTTCTTC.

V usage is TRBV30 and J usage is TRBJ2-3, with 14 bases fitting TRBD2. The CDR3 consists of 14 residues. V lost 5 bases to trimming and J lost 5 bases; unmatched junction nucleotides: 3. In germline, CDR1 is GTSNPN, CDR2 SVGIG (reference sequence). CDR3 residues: CAWGLAGGRDTQYF. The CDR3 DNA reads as TGTGCCTGGGGACTAGCGGGAGGACGAGATACGCAGTATTTT.

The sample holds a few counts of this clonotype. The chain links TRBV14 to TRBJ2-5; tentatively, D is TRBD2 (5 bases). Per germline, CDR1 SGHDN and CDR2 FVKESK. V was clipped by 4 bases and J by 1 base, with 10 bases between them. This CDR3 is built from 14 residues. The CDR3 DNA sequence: TGTGCCAGCAGCCGGACTCGCGCCCAAGAGACCCAGTACTTC. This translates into CASSRTRAQETQYF. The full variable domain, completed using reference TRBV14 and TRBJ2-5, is EAGVTQFPSHSVIEKGQTVTLRCDPISGHDNLYWYRRVMGKEIKFLLHFVKESKQDESGMPNNRFLAERTGGTYSTLKVQPAELEDSGVYFCASSRTRAQETQYFGPGTRLLVL.

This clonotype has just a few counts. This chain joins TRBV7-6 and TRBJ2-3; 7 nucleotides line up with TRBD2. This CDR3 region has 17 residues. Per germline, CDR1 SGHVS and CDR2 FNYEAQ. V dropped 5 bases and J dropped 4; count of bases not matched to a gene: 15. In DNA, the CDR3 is TGTGCCAGCAGCCGCGCACCGGGGGGAGGCTATGCAGATACGCAGTATTTT. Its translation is CASSRAPGGGYADTQYF.

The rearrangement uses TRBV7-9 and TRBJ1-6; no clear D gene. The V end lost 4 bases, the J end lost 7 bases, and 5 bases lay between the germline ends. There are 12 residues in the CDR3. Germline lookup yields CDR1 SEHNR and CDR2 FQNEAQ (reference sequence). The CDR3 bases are TGTGCCAGCAGCTCAGAAAATTCACCCCTCCACTTT. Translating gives CASSSENSPLHF.

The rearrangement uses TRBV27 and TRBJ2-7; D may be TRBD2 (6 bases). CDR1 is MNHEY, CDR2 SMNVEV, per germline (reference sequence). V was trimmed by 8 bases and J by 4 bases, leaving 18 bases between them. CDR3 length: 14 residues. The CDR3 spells CASAGGGSGYEQYF. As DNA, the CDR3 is TGTGCCAGCGCAGGTGGAGGGTCCGGGTACGAGCAGTACTTC.

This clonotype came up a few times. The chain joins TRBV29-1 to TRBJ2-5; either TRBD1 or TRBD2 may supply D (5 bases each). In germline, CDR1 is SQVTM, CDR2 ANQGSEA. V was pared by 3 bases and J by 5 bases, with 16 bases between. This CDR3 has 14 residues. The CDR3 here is CSVDGRGVGETQYF. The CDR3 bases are TGCAGCGTTGACGGACGAGGGGTGGGCGAGACCCAGTACTTC.

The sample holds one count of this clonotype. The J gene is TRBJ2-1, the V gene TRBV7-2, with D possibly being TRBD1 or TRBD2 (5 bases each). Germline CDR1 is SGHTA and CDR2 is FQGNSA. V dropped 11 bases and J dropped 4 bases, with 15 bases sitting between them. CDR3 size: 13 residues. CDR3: CACSGASYNEQFF. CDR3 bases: TGTGCCTGTTCCGGGGCATCGTACAATGAGCAGTTCTTC.

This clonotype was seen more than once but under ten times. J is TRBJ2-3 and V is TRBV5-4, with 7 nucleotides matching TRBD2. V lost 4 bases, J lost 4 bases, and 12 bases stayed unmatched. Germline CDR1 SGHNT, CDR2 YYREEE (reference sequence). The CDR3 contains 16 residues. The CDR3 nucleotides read TGTGCCAGCAGCAGGGGACTAATAGTCACATCAGATACGCAGTATTTT. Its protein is CASSRGLIVTSDTQYF.

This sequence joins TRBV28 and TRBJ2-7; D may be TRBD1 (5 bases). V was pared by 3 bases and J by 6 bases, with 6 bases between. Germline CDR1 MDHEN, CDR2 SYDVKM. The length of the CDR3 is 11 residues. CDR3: CASSLGREQYF. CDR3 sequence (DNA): TGTGCCAGCAGTTTGGGGCGCGAGCAGTACTTC.

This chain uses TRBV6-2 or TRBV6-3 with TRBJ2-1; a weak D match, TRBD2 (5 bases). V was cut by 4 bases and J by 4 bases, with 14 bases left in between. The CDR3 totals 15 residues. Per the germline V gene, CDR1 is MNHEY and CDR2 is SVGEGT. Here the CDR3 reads CASSSHRTDYNEQFF. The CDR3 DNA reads TGTGCCAGCAGTTCCCACCGGACTGATTACAATGAGCAGTTCTTC.

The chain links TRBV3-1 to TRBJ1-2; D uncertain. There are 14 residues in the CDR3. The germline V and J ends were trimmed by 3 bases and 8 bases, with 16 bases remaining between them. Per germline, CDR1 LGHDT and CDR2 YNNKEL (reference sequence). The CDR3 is CASSHRAPFGGYTF. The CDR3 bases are TGTGCCAGCAGCCATAGGGCCCCGTTCGGAGGCTACACCTTC.

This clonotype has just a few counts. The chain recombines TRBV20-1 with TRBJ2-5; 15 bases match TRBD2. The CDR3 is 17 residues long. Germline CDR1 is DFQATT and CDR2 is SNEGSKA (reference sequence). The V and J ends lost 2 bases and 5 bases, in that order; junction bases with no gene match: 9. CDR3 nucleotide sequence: TGCAGTGCTAGACAAGGGACTAGCGGGAGGAGTGGGGAGACCCAGTACTTC. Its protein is CSARQGTSGRSGETQYF.

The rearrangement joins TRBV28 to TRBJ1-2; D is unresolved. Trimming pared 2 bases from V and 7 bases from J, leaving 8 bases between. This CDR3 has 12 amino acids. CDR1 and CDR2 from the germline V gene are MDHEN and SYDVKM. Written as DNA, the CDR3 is TGTGCCAGCAGTTTAGATCCCTCTGGCTACACCTTC. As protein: CASSLDPSGYTF.

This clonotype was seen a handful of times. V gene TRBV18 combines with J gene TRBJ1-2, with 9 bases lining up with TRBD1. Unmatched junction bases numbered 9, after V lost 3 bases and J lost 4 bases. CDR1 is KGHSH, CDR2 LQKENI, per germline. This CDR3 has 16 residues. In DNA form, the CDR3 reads TGTGCCAGCTCACCGGGACAGGGAATTCAGTCCTATGGCTACACCTTC. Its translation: CASSPGQGIQSYGYTF.

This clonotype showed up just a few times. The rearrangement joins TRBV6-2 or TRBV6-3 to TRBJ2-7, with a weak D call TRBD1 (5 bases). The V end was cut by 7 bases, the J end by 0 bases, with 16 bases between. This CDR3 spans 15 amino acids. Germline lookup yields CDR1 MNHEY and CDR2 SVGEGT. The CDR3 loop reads CASIRDRQSSYEQYF. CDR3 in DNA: TGTGCCAGCATTAGAGACCGACAGAGCTCCTACGAGCAGTACTTC.

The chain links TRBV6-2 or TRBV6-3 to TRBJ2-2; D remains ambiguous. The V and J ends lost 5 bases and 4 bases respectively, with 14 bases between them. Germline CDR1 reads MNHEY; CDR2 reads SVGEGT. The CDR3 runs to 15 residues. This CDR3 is CASSDPGGVTGELFF. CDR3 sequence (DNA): TGTGCCAGCAGTGACCCAGGCGGTGTCACCGGGGAGCTGTTTTTT.

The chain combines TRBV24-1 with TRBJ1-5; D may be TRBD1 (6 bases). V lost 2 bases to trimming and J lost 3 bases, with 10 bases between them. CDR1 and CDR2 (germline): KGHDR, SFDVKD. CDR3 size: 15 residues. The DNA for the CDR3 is TGTGCCACCAGTGATTCAGACAGGTACAATCAGCCCCAGCATTTT. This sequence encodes CATSDSDRYNQPQHF.

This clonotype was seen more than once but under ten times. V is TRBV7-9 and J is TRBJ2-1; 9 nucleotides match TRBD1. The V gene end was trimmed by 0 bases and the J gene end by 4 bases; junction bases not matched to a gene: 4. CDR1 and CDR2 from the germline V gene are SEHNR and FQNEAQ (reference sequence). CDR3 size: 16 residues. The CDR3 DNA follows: TGTGCCAGCAGCTTAGCAGGACAGGGGAAGTACAATGAGCAGTTCTTC. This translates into CASSLAGQGKYNEQFF. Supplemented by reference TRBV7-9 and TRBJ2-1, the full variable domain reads DTGVSQNPRHKITKRGQNVTFRCDPISEHNRLYWYRQTLGQGPEFLTYFQNEAQLEKSRLLSDRFSAERPKGSFSTLEIQRTEQGDSAMYLCASSLAGQGKYNEQFFGPGTRLTVL.

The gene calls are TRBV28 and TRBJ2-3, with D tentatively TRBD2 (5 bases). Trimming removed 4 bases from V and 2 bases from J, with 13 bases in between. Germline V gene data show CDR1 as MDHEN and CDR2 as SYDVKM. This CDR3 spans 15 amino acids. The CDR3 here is CASSSSRVNTDTQYF. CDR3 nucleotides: TGTGCCAGCAGTTCCTCGAGGGTAAACACAGATACGCAGTATTTT.

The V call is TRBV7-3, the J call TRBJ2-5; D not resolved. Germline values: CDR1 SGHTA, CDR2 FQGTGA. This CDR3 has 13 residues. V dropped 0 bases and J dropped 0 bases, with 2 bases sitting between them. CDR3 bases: TGTGCCAGCAGCTTAACGTACCAAGAGACCCAGTACTTC. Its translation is CASSLTYQETQYF.

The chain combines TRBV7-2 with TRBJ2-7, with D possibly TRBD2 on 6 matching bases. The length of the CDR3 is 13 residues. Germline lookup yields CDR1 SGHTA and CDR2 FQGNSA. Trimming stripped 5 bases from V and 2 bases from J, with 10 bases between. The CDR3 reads CASSPRGTYEQYF. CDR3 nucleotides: TGTGCCAGCAGCCCCCGGGGGACCTACGAGCAGTACTTC. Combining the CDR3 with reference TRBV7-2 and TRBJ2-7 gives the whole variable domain GAGVSQSPSNKVTEKGKDVELRCDPISGHTALYWYRQSLGQGLEFLIYFQGNSAPDKSGLPSDRFSAERTGGSVSTLTIQRTQQEDSAVYLCASSPRGTYEQYFGPGTRLTVT.